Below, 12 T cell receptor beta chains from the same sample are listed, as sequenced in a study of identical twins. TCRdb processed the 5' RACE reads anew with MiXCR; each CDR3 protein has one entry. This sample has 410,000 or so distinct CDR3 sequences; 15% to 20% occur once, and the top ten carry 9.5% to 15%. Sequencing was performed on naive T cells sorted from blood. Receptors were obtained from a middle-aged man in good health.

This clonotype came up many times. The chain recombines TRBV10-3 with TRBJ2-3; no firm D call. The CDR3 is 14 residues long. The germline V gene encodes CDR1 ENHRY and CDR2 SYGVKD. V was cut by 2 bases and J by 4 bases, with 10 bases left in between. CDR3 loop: CAISETPGADTQYF. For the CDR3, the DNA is TGTGCCATCAGTGAGACGCCGGGCGCAGATACGCAGTATTTT.

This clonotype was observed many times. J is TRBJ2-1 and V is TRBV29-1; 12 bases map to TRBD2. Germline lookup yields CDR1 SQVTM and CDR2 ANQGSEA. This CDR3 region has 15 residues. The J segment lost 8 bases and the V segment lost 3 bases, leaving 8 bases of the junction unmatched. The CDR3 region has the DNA TGCAGCGTTGATGCTAGCGGGAGGGCCCGCGATGAGCAGTTCTTC. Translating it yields CSVDASGRARDEQFF.

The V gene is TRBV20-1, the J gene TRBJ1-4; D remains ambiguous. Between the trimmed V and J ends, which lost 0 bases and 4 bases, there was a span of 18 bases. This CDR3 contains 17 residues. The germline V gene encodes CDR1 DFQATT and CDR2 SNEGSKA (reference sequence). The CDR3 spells CSARDPQPEQYNEKLFF. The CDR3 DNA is TGCAGTGCTAGAGATCCCCAACCGGAACAGTATAATGAAAAACTGTTTTTT.

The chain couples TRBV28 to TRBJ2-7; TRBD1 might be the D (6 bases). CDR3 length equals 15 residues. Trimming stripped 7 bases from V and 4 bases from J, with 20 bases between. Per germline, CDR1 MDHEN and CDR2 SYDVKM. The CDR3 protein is CASTHARQVRYEQYF. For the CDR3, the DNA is TGTGCCAGCACTCACGCGCGACAGGTCCGTTACGAGCAGTACTTC.

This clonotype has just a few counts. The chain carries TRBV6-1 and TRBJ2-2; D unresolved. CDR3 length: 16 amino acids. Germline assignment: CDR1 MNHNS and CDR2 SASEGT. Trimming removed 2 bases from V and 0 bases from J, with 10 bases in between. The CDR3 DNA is TGTGCCAGCAGTGAATGGGTCGGGCCGAACACCGGGGAGCTGTTTTTT. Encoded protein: CASSEWVGPNTGELFF.

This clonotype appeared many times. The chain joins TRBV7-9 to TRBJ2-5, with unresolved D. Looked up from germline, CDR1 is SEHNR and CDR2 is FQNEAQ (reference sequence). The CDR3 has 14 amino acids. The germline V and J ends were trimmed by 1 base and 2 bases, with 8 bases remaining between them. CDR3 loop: CASSLVPSQETQYF. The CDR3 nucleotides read TGTGCCAGCAGCTTAGTTCCGTCACAAGAGACCCAGTACTTC.

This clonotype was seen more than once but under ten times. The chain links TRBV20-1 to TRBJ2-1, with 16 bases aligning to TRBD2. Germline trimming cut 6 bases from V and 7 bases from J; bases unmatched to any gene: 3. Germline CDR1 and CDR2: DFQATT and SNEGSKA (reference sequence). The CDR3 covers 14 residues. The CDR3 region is CSAQGLAGGNEQFF. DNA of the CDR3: TGCAGTGCCCAGGGACTAGCGGGAGGGAATGAGCAGTTCTTC.

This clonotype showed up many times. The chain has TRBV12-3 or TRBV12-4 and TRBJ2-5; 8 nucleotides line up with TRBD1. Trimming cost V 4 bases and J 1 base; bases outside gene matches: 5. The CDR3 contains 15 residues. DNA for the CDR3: TGTGCCAGCAGTTCCGGGACAGGACCCCAAGAGACCCAGTACTTC. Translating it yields CASSSGTGPQETQYF.

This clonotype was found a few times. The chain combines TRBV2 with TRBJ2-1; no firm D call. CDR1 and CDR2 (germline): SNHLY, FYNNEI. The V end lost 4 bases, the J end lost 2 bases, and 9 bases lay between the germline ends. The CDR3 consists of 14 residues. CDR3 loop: CASSGYGPYNEQFF. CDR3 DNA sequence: TGTGCCAGCAGTGGGTACGGGCCCTACAATGAGCAGTTCTTC. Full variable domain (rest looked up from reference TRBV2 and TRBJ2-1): EPEVTQTPSHQVTQMGQEVILRCVPISNHLYFYWYRQILGQKVEFLVSFYNNEISEKSEIFDDQFSVERPDGSNFTLKIRSTKLEDSAMYFCASSGYGPYNEQFFGPGTRLTVL.

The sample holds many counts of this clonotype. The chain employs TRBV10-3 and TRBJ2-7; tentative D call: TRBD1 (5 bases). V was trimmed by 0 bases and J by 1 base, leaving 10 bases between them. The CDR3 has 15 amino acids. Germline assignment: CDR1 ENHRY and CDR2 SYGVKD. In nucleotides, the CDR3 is TGTGCCATCAGTGAGTCAAGGACAAAGTCCTACGAGCAGTACTTC. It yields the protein CAISESRTKSYEQYF.

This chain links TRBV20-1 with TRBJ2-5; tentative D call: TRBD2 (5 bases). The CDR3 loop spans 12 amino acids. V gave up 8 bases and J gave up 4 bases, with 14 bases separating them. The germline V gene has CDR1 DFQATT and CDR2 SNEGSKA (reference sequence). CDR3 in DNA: TGCAGTACGAGGGAGCGCAGAGAGACCCAGTACTTC. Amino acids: CSTRERRETQYF.

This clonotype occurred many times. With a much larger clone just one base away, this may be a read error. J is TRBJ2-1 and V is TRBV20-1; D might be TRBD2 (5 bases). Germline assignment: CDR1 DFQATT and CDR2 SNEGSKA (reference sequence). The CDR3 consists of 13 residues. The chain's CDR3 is CSARGSDYSEQFF. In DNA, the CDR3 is TGCAGTGCTAGGGGCTCCGACTACAGTGAGCAGTTCTTC.